The 13 T cell receptor beta chains presented below share a single source sample, sequenced in a study of shared clonotypes between healthy human individuals. Sequencing used immunoSEQ multiplex PCR; TCRdb keeps in-frame clones, though not all of them. Here the sample spans about 2 million clones, just under 95% being singletons. Naive-designated CD8 cells lacked CD45RO, were positively enriched for CCR7, and omitted terminally differentiated effector memory CD45RA+ cells. Sequenced: naive CD8+ T cells sorted from blood. The receptors shown here come from a young man in good health.

CDR3 sequence (DNA): TGTGCCAGCCTCCACGCGGACAAAAACATTCAGTACTTC. Translated, it gives CASLHADKNIQYF. This chain links TRBV6-1 with TRBJ2-4; D is unclear. The CDR3 is 13 residues long. Trimming stripped 8 bases from V and 3 bases from J, with 11 bases between. Germline-derived CDR1 and CDR2 are MNHNS and SASEGT.

As to this clone: One end of the junction fails to match germline, which may point to a read error. Other DNA sequences from this sample encode an identical CDR3 as well. CDR3 sequence: CASSLVSSNYGYTF. For the CDR3, the DNA is TGCGCCAGCAGCTTGGTGTCCAGTAACTATGGCTACACCTTT. This chain uses TRBV5-1 with TRBJ1-2, with D unclear. Germline-derived CDR1 and CDR2 are SGHRS and YFSETQ. This CDR3 region has 14 residues. Using reference TRBV5-1 and TRBJ1-2 for the parts outside the CDR3, the full variable domain is KAGVTQTPRYLIKTRGQQVTLSCSPISGHRSVSWYQQTPGQGLQFLFEYFSETQRNKGNFPGRFSGRQFSNSRSEMNVSTLELGDSALYLCASSLVSSNYGYTFGSGTRLTVV.

V is TRBV7-8 and J is TRBJ1-6; TRBD1 aligns across 8 bases. Germline values: CDR1 SGHVS, CDR2 FQNEAQ. J gave up 7 bases and V 0 bases, and 8 bases lay outside the gene matches. The CDR3 is made up of 17 amino acids. For the CDR3, the DNA is TGTGCCAGCAGCTTAGCCTCAGGGGGCGCGATCAATTCACCCCTCCACTTT. Translated, it gives CASSLASGGAINSPLHF. Together with reference TRBV7-8 and TRBJ1-6, the CDR3 gives the full variable domain: GAGVSQSPRYKVAKRGQDVALRCDPISGHVSLFWYQQALGQGPEFLTYFQNEAQLDKSGLPSDRFFAERPEGSVSTLKIQRTQQEDSAVYLCASSLASGGAINSPLHFGNGTRLTVT.

The chain employs TRBV19 and TRBJ1-1, with 7 nucleotides matching TRBD1. Germline V CDR1 and CDR2: LNHDA, SQIVND (reference sequence). Trimming took 5 bases from V and 8 from J; bases not matched to a gene: 5. This CDR3 contains 12 residues. CDR3 sequence reads: CASSFGQEEAFF. As DNA, the CDR3 is TGTGCCAGTAGTTTCGGACAGGAGGAAGCTTTCTTT.

The chain joins TRBV7-2 to TRBJ2-7, with 7 bases aligning to TRBD1. The CDR3 has 15 amino acids. V lost 3 bases, J lost 4 bases, and 9 bases stayed unmatched. From germline, CDR1 is SGHTA and CDR2 FQGNSA. The CDR3 region is CASSFVGTVTYEQYF. The CDR3 DNA reads TGTGCCAGCAGCTTCGTCGGGACAGTGACTTACGAGCAGTACTTC.

CDR3 nucleotides: TGTGCCAGCAGCGTAGTCGGAGACGCTAGCACAGATACGCAGTATTTT. It translates to CASSVVGDASTDTQYF. This chain links TRBV9 with TRBJ2-3; D gene ambiguous. The CDR3 has 16 amino acids. Germline loops: CDR1 SGDLS, CDR2 YYNGEE. The V end was cut by 0 bases, the J end by 0 bases, with 11 bases between.

In this sample, this clone turned up once. The V call is TRBV10-2, the J call TRBJ2-7; tentative D call: TRBD2 (6 bases). The CDR3 spans 16 residues. Looked up from germline, CDR1 is WSHSY and CDR2 is SAAADI. V lost 3 bases and J lost 3, with 18 bases in between. The CDR3 sequence: CASSEDGGVPHYEQYF. Written as DNA, the CDR3 is TGCGCCAGCAGTGAAGATGGAGGGGTTCCCCACTACGAGCAGTACTTC.

The gene calls are TRBV18 and TRBJ1-1; 10 bases are shared with TRBD1. Trimming removed 1 base from V and 5 bases from J; junction bases left unmatched: 7. The germline gives CDR1 KGHSH, CDR2 LQKENI. The CDR3 totals 16 residues. CDR3: CASSPLGTGVFTEAFF. In DNA, the CDR3 is TGTGCCAGCTCACCACTCGGGACAGGGGTTTTTACTGAAGCTTTCTTT.

As to this clone: The sample carries other DNA sequences with the same CDR3. The rearrangement links TRBV7-9 to TRBJ2-1, with D uncertain. CDR3 length: 12 amino acids. CDR1 and CDR2 from the germline V gene are SEHNR and FQNEAQ (reference sequence). V lost 5 bases and J lost 8, with 10 bases in between. For the CDR3, the DNA is TGTGCCAGCAGCCCTGGCTGGGATGAGCAGTTCTTC. Amino acids: CASSPGWDEQFF.

The rearrangement joins TRBV28 to TRBJ2-1; TRBD1 matches 7 bases. Losses at the gene ends were 3 bases for V and 8 bases for J; bases not matched to a gene: 7. From germline, CDR1 is MDHEN and CDR2 SYDVKM. CDR3 length: 14 residues. CDR3 bases: TGTGCCAGCAGTTTTAGGGGGCCCGTGTATGAGCAGTTCTTC. It encodes CASSFRGPVYEQFF.

J is TRBJ2-1 and V is TRBV27; 9 bases fit TRBD2. Losses at the gene ends were 2 bases for V and 5 bases for J; bases not matched to a gene: 4. The CDR3 has 15 residues. Per the germline V gene, CDR1 is MNHEY and CDR2 is SMNVEV (reference sequence). CDR3 region: CASSLVAGENNEQFF. The CDR3 DNA reads as TGTGCCAGCAGTTTAGTAGCGGGGGAGAACAATGAGCAGTTCTTC.

This rearrangement joins TRBV27 to TRBJ2-4, with TRBD2 matching 12 bases. The germline V gene encodes CDR1 MNHEY and CDR2 SMNVEV (reference sequence). The CDR3 contains 14 residues. V shed 3 bases and J 6 bases; nucleotides not matched to a gene: 0. For the CDR3, the DNA is TGTGCCAGCAGTTTGACTAGCGGGAGAAACATTCAGTACTTC. Its translation is CASSLTSGRNIQYF.

The rearrangement uses TRBV28 and TRBJ2-7; D call uncertain. Germline CDR1 MDHEN, CDR2 SYDVKM. Trimming removed 6 bases from V and 0 bases from J, with 6 bases in between. CDR3 length: 12 amino acids. The CDR3 DNA sequence: TGTGCCAGCAGGAACCCCTCCTACGAGCAGTACTTC. Its translation is CASRNPSYEQYF.